The present entry profiles one TCR beta chain with its context. Its specific antigen is unknown. No qualities accompany the bases; no much larger clone lies one base away. TCRbeta CDR3 regions were amplified from genomic DNA using the immunoSEQ Assay, a bias-controlled multiplex PCR. The original pipeline was this. Within the assay, amplification of reference gene primers was used to estimate how many nucleated cells each sample contained. Sequence reads were collapsed and filtered to measure the absolute abundance of every unique TCRbeta CDR3 rearrangement. Productive Simpson clonality was computed per sample as the square root of Simpson's diversity index over productive rearrangements. TCRdb stores this immuneACCESS table with in-frame sequences only. Part of the clones is absent; in the studies checked, under half of the shortfall reflects unresolved V genes, and no reason is known for the rest. V, J and clone size derive from that table, while D and trimming were established from the DNA sequence. The sample yields some 87,000 clones; 85% to 95% were counted once. The ten largest make up roughly 6.4% of the sample.

CDR1 and CDR2 are drawn from the germline V gene: SGHRS, YFSETQ. Including cysteine and phenylalanine, the CDR3 has 14 amino acids. Only the CDR3 part of the read is kept: 42 bases, read in frame from the first base. At the junction V is shortened by 2 bases and J by 5 bases, with 10 bases in between. The collaborating institutions used their own protocols to collect whole blood in K2EDTA tubes. For TCRbeta analysis, collaborators shipped samples in one of three forms: frozen whole blood, isolated PBMCs, or DNA extracted from either of those sample types. The sample comes from a study of blood T cell repertoires in COVID-19 (dated by TCRdb to about 2020). Some background on the complete study: Collaborator samples came from the United States, Italy and Spain and covered acute and convalescent phases of COVID-19. The prospective study material was composed of cDNA or gDNA derived from T cells, B-cell-depleted T cells, or PBMCs. Subjects who had been exposed to COVID-19, were actively infected with it, or had recovered from it provided the deeply sampled blood TCRbeta repertoires that made up the dataset. The repertoires were released in a freely available public database meant as a resource for research on the immune response to SARS-CoV-2. The samples were drawn from the first 160 participants of the ongoing ImmuneRACE study and from 950 to 1,500 subjects provided by 6 global collaborators. The sample metadata nearly always contained a de-identified subject ID, COVID-19 status, age in years and sex. HLA class I and class II types, where available, came from metadata supplied by the sample provider rather than from assay-based typing.

What the study reported, not specific to this receptor: Clinical and demographic metadata were provided uncurated, with the amount varying by source and participant.

The source is a woman aged 55-70 years with active COVID-19. Sequenced: peripheral blood. This chain joins TRBV5-1 to TRBJ1-4; the D region possibly corresponds to TRBD1 (5 bases align). The CDR3 protein is CASSFGPGNEKLFF. The nucleotide sequence is TGCGCCAGCAGCTTTGGGCCAGGGAATGAAAAACTGTTTTTT. Reference TRBV5-1 and TRBJ1-4 proteins supply the regions before and after the CDR3; the full variable domain is: KAGVTQTPRYLIKTRGQQVTLSCSPISGHRSVSWYQQTPGQGLQFLFEYFSETQRNKGNFPGRFSGRQFSNSRSEMNVSTLELGDSALYLCASSFGPGNEKLFFGSGTQLSVL.